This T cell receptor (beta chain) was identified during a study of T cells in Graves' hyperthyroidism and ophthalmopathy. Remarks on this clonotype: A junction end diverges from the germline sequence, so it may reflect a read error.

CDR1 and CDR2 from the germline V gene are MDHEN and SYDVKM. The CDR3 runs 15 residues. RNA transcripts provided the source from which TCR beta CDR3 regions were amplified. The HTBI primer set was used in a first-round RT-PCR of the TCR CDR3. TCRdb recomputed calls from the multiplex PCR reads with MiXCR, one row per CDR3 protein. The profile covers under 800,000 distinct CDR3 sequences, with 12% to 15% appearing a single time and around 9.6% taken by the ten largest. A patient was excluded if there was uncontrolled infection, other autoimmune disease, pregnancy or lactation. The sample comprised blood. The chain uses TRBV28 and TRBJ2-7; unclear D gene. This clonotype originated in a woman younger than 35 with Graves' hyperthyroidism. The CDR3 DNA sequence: TGTGCCAGCAGCCAAGATTTCAGCAGCTCCTACGCGCAGTACTTC. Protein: CASSQDFSSSYAQYF.